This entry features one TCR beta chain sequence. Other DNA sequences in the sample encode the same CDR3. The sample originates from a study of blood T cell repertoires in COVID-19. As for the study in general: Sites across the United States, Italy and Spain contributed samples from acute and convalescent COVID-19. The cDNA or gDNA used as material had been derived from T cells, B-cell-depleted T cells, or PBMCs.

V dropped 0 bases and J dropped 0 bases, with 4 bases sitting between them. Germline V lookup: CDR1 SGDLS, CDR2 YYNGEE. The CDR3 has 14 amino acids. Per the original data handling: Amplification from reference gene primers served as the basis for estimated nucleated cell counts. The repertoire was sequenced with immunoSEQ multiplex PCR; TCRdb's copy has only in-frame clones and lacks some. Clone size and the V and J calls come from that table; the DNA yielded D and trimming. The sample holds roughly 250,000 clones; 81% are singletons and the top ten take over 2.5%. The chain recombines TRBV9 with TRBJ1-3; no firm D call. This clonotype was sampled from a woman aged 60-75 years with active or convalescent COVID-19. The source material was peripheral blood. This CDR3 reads CASSVASSGNTIYF. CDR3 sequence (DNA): TGTGCCAGCAGCGTAGCTAGCTCTGGAAACACCATATATTTT. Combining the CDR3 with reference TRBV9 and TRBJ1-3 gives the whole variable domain DSGVTQTPKHLITATGQRVTLRCSPRSGDLSVYWYQQSLDQGLQFLIQYYNGEERAKGNILERFSAQQFPDLHSELNLSSLELGDSALYFCASSVASSGNTIYFGEGSWLTVV.